Listed below are T cell receptor beta chains from one sample, sequenced in a study of T cells in Graves' hyperthyroidism and ophthalmopathy. Each CDR3 protein gets one entry after TCRdb re-called the multiplex PCR reads with MiXCR. The sample shows around 600,000 distinct CDR3 sequences, roughly a sixth of them seen only once. The sample was blood. All receptors derive from a woman between 40 and 50 years old with Graves' ophthalmopathy. Each CDR3 is given with its conserved first and last residue. D genes are given only for firm matches. The size of a clone is reported for some rows only, either as once, few or many, or as a class for expanded clones.

>TRBJ2-1|.|TRBV30|many
CAWSAGQWGNEQFF
TGTGCCTGGAGTGCTGGACAGTGGGGCAATGAGCAGTTCTTC
>TRBJ2-1|.|TRBV4-1|.
CASSQSARSYNEQFF
TGCGCCAGCAGCCAGAGTGCACGCTCCTACAATGAGCAGTTCTTC
>TRBJ2-3|TRBD1|TRBV15|.
CATSREAGQGGTDTQYF
TGTGCCACCAGCAGAGAAGCGGGACAGGGGGGCACAGATACGCAGTATTTT
>TRBJ2-7|.|TRBV12-3/TRBV12-4|few
CASSQMTRREQYF
TGTGCCAGCAGTCAAATGACCCGTCGCGAGCAGTACTTC
>TRBJ2-7|.|TRBV11-3|many
CASSVGGGDAYEQYF
TGTGCCAGCAGCGTAGGGGGGGGAGATGCCTACGAGCAGTACTTC
>TRBJ2-3|.|TRBV29-1|.
CSVEARTRDTQYF
TGCAGCGTTGAAGCACGGACACGTGATACGCAGTATTTT
>TRBJ2-1|TRBD1|TRBV7-9|many
CASSWTGQSEQFF
TGTGCCAGCAGCTGGACAGGGCAAAGTGAGCAGTTCTTC
>TRBJ2-3|.|TRBV5-6|many
CASSYADTQYF
TGTGCCAGCAGCTACGCAGATACGCAGTATTTT
>TRBJ1-5|.|TRBV20-1|.
CSARDPEGLNQPQHF
TGCAGTGCTAGAGATCCGGAAGGGCTCAATCAGCCCCAGCATTTT
>TRBJ1-4|TRBD1|TRBV18|.
CASSPNRGEEKLFF
TGTGCCAGCTCACCGAACAGGGGGGAAGAAAAACTGTTTTTT
>TRBJ1-2|TRBD1|TRBV7-2|many
CASSFSGTANYGYTF
TGTGCCAGCAGCTTTTCCGGGACAGCGAACTATGGCTACACCTTC
>TRBJ1-5|.|TRBV28|.
CASSPYGQGRQPQHF
TGTGCCAGCAGTCCCTACGGCCAGGGGCGTCAGCCCCAGCATTTT
>TRBJ2-5|.|TRBV20-1|.
CSARDFTGKETQYF
TGCAGTGCTAGAGACTTCACAGGGAAAGAGACCCAGTACTTC
>TRBJ1-2|.|TRBV2|many
CASSEIEGNYGYTF
TGTGCCAGCAGTGAAATAGAGGGCAACTATGGCTACACCTTC
>TRBJ1-1|.|TRBV6-1|many
CASSPPPGKQNTEAFF
TGTGCCAGCAGCCCCCCCCCGGGGAAGCAGAACACTGAAGCTTTCTTT
>TRBJ2-1|TRBD2|TRBV6-2/TRBV6-3|.
CASTHTGLAGGNEQFF
TGTGCCAGCACCCATACGGGGCTAGCGGGAGGTAATGAGCAGTTCTTC
>TRBJ2-1|TRBD1|TRBV28|many
CASSTTYRGRSGNEQFF
TGTGCCAGCAGTACGACGTACAGGGGGCGGTCAGGCAATGAGCAGTTCTTC
>TRBJ1-1|TRBD1|TRBV28|few
CASSFLGTDMNTEAFF
TGTGCCAGCAGTTTCCTAGGGACAGACATGAACACTGAAGCTTTCTTT
>TRBJ1-1|TRBD1|TRBV29-1|many
CSAYTGDGAFF
TGCAGCGCGTACACAGGGGATGGAGCTTTCTTT
>TRBJ2-7|.|TRBV28|many
CASSTWDGSYEQYF
TGTGCCAGCAGTACCTGGGACGGGAGCTACGAGCAGTACTTC
>TRBJ2-5|.|TRBV13|many
CASRSDYIETQYF
TGTGCCAGTCGCTCGGACTATATCGAGACCCAGTACTTC
>TRBJ2-2|TRBD2|TRBV7-3|few
CASSVSGGDTGELFF
TGTGCCAGCAGCGTTAGCGGGGGTGACACCGGGGAGCTGTTTTTT
>TRBJ2-3|.|TRBV29-1|few
CSVAEGAQYF
TGCAGCGTCGCGGAGGGGGCGCAGTATTTT
>TRBJ2-7|.|TRBV29-1|few
CSVQRGLTYEQYF
TGCAGCGTCCAAAGGGGACTCACCTACGAGCAGTACTTC
>TRBJ1-3|.|TRBV29-1|few
CSSRDPGNTIYF
TGCAGCTCCAGGGATCCTGGAAACACCATATATTTT
>TRBJ2-6|.|TRBV10-3|.
CAIWDSGDGANVLTF
TGTGCCATCTGGGACTCGGGTGACGGGGCCAACGTCCTGACTTTC
>TRBJ2-3|TRBD1|TRBV19|few
CASRHRGLQTDTQYF
TGTGCCAGTAGGCACAGGGGGCTACAGACAGATACGCAGTATTTT
>TRBJ2-6|TRBD1|TRBV19|.
CASRWRTGETGANVLTF
TGTGCCAGTAGATGGCGCACAGGGGAAACTGGGGCCAACGTCCTGACTTTC
>TRBJ2-3|TRBD2|TRBV4-1|.
CASSQGGTSGGGQLDTQYF
TGCGCCAGCAGCCAAGGTGGTACTAGCGGGGGGGGCCAGTTAGATACGCAGTATTTT